These 13 T cell receptor beta chains were all obtained from the same sample, sequenced in a study of cytomegalovirus exposure and HLA in healthy donors. Primers: 60 Vbeta forward and 13 Jbeta reverse. The data were produced by immunoSEQ multiplex PCR, yet TCRdb's version contains in-frame clones alone and is incomplete. Of about 130,000 clones in the sample, approximately 80% were seen once. Sequencing was performed on PBMCs. All receptors come from a woman aged 18-35 years in good health and CMV-seropositive.

CDR3 sequence (DNA): TGTGCCTGGAGTGTCGGAGGGGCATATGGCTACACCTTC. Translation gives CAWSVGGAYGYTF. V usage is TRBV30 and J usage is TRBJ1-2; tentative D call: TRBD1 (5 bases). Germline V CDR1 and CDR2: GTSNPN, SVGIG (reference sequence). The CDR3 is 13 amino acids. V lost 0 bases to trimming and J lost 5 bases, with 10 bases between them.

This sequence joins TRBV28 and TRBJ2-7, with unresolved D. The V end lost 7 bases, the J end lost 2 bases, and 18 bases lay between the germline ends. CDR1 is MDHEN, CDR2 SYDVKM, per germline. The CDR3 covers 15 residues. The CDR3 protein is CASTAHSALPYEQYF. CDR3 DNA sequence: TGTGCCAGCACCGCCCACAGTGCGCTCCCCTACGAGCAGTACTTC. Combining the CDR3 with reference TRBV28 and TRBJ2-7 gives the whole variable domain DVKVTQSSRYLVKRTGEKVFLECVQDMDHENMFWYRQDPGLGLRLIYFSYDVKMKEKGDIPEGYSVSREKKERFSLILESASTNQTSMYLCASTAHSALPYEQYFGPGTRLTVT.

This chain links TRBV27 with TRBJ2-7; TRBD1 might be the D (6 bases). Germline CDR1 reads MNHEY; CDR2 reads SMNVEV (reference sequence). V gave up 4 bases and J gave up 2 bases, with 15 bases separating them. The CDR3 covers 15 residues. The CDR3 region is CASSSFEQGTYEQYF. DNA for the CDR3: TGTGCCAGCAGTTCCTTCGAACAGGGTACCTACGAGCAGTACTTC.

This clone came up once. The chain couples TRBV29-1 to TRBJ2-3; possibly TRBD1 for D (6 bases). Germline V CDR1 and CDR2: SQVTM, ANQGSEA. The CDR3 sequence is 15 residues long. The germline V and J ends were trimmed by 0 bases and 2 bases, with 12 bases remaining between them. The CDR3 DNA follows: TGCAGCGTTGAAGATCAAGGACAGTACACAGATACGCAGTATTTT. Translating it yields CSVEDQGQYTDTQYF.

This sequence joins TRBV6-1 and TRBJ2-1; perhaps TRBD2 as D (7 bases). The V end was cut by 7 bases, the J end by 6 bases, with 19 bases between. This CDR3 spans 15 amino acids. CDR1 is MNHNS, CDR2 SASEGT, per germline. The chain's CDR3 is CASTRGAGALNEQFF. The CDR3, as DNA: TGTGCCAGCACCCGAGGGGCGGGGGCCCTCAATGAGCAGTTCTTC.

The chain links TRBV9 to TRBJ1-1, with 8 bases identical to TRBD1. Germline V gives CDR1 SGDLS, CDR2 YYNGEE. The CDR3 runs 16 residues. The V and J ends lost 3 bases and 0 bases, in that order; junction bases with no gene match: 7. CDR3 sequence: CASSERQGHVNTEAFF. CDR3 DNA sequence: TGTGCCAGCAGCGAACGACAGGGGCACGTGAACACTGAAGCTTTCTTT.

The V gene is TRBV7-6, the J gene TRBJ2-3, with a tentative D call TRBD2 (6 bases). Deletions cut 5 bases from V and 1 base from J, with 13 bases between. This CDR3 comprises 15 residues. Germline CDR1 and CDR2: SGHVS and FNYEAQ. CDR3 coding DNA: TGTGCCAGCAGCCGATGGCCGGGGGGCACAGATACGCAGTATTTT. It translates to CASSRWPGGTDTQYF.

The chain is built from TRBV7-9 and TRBJ2-7, with 8 nucleotides matching TRBD1. Germline V CDR1 and CDR2: SEHNR, FQNEAQ (reference sequence). This CDR3 region has 15 residues. Trimming at V came to 4 bases and at J to 0 bases, leaving 5 bases not matched to a gene. Here the CDR3 DNA reads TGTGCCAGCAGCTCCTGGACAGGGACCTCCTACGAGCAGTACTTC. Encoded protein: CASSSWTGTSYEQYF.

The chain links TRBV19 to TRBJ1-5; TRBD1 matches at 7 bases. V trimming: 5 bases; J trimming: 4 bases; junction bases outside the gene matches: 8. The CDR3 has 15 residues. The V gene's germline CDR1 is LNHDA and CDR2 SQIVND (reference sequence). The CDR3 loop is CASSRTGAGNQPQHF. The CDR3 DNA reads TGTGCCAGTAGTCGAACAGGGGCGGGAAATCAGCCCCAGCATTTT.

The chain joins TRBV19 to TRBJ1-1, with D possibly being TRBD1 (6 bases). The CDR3 is 13 amino acids. Germline V gene lookup returns CDR1 LNHDA and CDR2 SQIVND (reference sequence). Trimming cost V 7 bases and J 4 bases, with 13 bases left between them. CDR3 nucleotide sequence: TGTGCCAGTATCCCCGGACAGCGCACTGAAGCTTTCTTT. Its translation is CASIPGQRTEAFF.

This clone appeared a few times. V and J are TRBV5-1 and TRBJ1-5; 8 bases map to TRBD1. Germline V CDR1 and CDR2: SGHRS, YFSETQ. J was trimmed by 2 bases and V by 0 bases; bases with no gene match: 1. This CDR3 is 15 amino acids long. The CDR3 DNA follows: TGCGCCAGCAGCTTGGGGGGACAGGGCAATCAGCCCCAGCATTTT. Protein product: CASSLGGQGNQPQHF.

V usage is TRBV7-6 and J usage is TRBJ1-1; unclear D gene. CDR3 size: 12 residues. Germline V gives CDR1 SGHVS, CDR2 FNYEAQ. V was shortened by 5 bases and J by 7 bases, with 11 bases between the two germline ends. The CDR3 reads CASSPGGNEAFF. CDR3 DNA: TGTGCCAGCAGCCCGGGCGGGAATGAAGCTTTCTTT. Looking up the rest from reference TRBV7-6 and TRBJ1-1 gives the full variable domain: GAGVSQSPRYKVTKRGQDVALRCDPISGHVSLYWYRQALGQGPEFLTYFNYEAQQDKSGLPNDRFSAERPEGSISTLTIQRTEQRDSAMYRCASSPGGNEAFFGQGTRLTVV.

Only a few counts were recorded for this clone. The chain's CDR3 is CASSLFPDSQNTEAFF. The DNA for the CDR3 is TGTGCCAGCAGCTTGTTCCCCGACAGCCAGAACACTGAAGCTTTCTTT. The V call is TRBV5-4, the J call TRBJ1-1; the D gene is possibly TRBD1 (5 bases). CDR3 length: 16 amino acids. V was shortened by 1 base and J by 1 base, with 14 bases between the two germline ends. Looked up from germline, CDR1 is SGHNT and CDR2 is YYREEE (reference sequence). Variable domain in full (rest from reference TRBV5-4 and TRBJ1-1): ETGVTQSPTHLIKTRGQQVTLRCSSQSGHNTVSWYQQALGQGPQFIFQYYREEENGRGNFPPRFSGLQFPNYSSELNVNALELDDSALYLCASSLFPDSQNTEAFFGQGTRLTVV.